In its sample, the clone carrying this T cell receptor (beta chain) was seen a few times. The antigen remains undetermined. The sample originates from a study of cytomegalovirus exposure and HLA in healthy donors. General study findings and limits: Analysis performed later found more than 15,000 TCR beta sequences associated with HLA alleles at 0.05 false discovery rate.

Germline CDR1 is MDHEN and CDR2 is SYDVKM. The CDR3 covers 15 residues. Trimming cost V 4 bases and J 0 bases, with 11 bases left between them. It was with 60 Vbeta and 13 Jbeta primers that the PCR ran. Produced via immunoSEQ multiplex PCR; TCRdb's table is partial and in-frame only. The table includes some 56,000 clones, 75% to 85% detected once. This receptor was obtained from a human donor in good health. The chain couples TRBV28 to TRBJ2-3; D remains ambiguous. Sequenced material: PBMCs. The DNA for the CDR3 is TGTGCCAGCAGTTCGCTAACAGTAAGCACAGATACGCAGTATTTT. Residues: CASSSLTVSTDTQYF.